The rows below give T cell receptor beta chains drawn from one sample of a study of T cell repertoires in cytomegalovirus infection. Using its own MiXCR run on the reads, TCRdb lists one record per CDR3 protein. Seen here are 250,000 to 350,000 distinct CDR3 sequences, more than 20% observed once, and the top ten hold 14%. The sample was PBMCs. The receptors come from a human donor in good health (CMV status not recorded). Some clones in this sample may be carry-over from other donors' samples. Each CDR3 is given with its conserved first and last residue. D genes are given only for firm matches. Size is stated for part of the rows, as once, few or many counts, or as a class when the clone is expanded.

V gene	clone size	D gene	J gene	CDR3 protein	CDR3 DNA
TRBV6-1	many	-	TRBJ2-3	CASSPDGGTQYF	TGTGCCAGCAGCCCGGACGGGGGAACGCAGTATTTT
TRBV7-2	many	TRBD1	TRBJ2-2	CASSAHRGSGTGELFF	TGTGCCAGCAGCGCCCACAGGGGAAGTGGAACCGGGGAGCTGTTTTTT
TRBV7-8	many	-	TRBJ2-7	CATGLGPRPAEQYF	TGTGCCACCGGTTTGGGTCCGAGGCCCGCCGAGCAGTACTTC
TRBV11-2	few	TRBD2	TRBJ2-7	CASSGNLAGGREQYF	TGTGCCAGCAGCGGGAACCTAGCGGGAGGGCGTGAGCAGTACTTC
TRBV30	-	TRBD1	TRBJ2-7	CAWSTGQGVVEQYF	TGTGCCTGGAGTACGGGACAGGGGGTGGTCGAGCAGTACTTC
TRBV12-3/TRBV12-4	-	-	TRBJ2-7	CASSQQYEQYF	TGTGCCAGCAGTCAACAGTACGAGCAGTACTTC
TRBV20-1	once	-	TRBJ2-1	CSAAVMDNEQFF	TGCAGTGCCGCGGTCATGGACAATGAGCAGTTCTTC
TRBV11-3	-	TRBD2	TRBJ2-3	CASSPGLAGGSDTQYF	TGTGCCAGCAGCCCCGGACTAGCGGGAGGCTCAGATACGCAGTATTTT
TRBV7-2	many	-	TRBJ1-1	CASSLQLPNTEAFF	TGTGCCAGCAGCTTACAACTTCCGAACACTGAAGCTTTCTTT
TRBV12-3/TRBV12-4	-	-	TRBJ2-5	CASSDRQVSETQYF	TGTGCCAGCAGTGACCGACAAGTTTCGGAGACCCAGTACTTC
TRBV9	-	TRBD2	TRBJ2-7	CASSTRGSWSHEQYF	TGTGCCAGCAGTACCCGCGGGAGTTGGTCCCACGAGCAGTACTTC